The next 22 T cell receptor beta chains were all read from a single sample in a study of shared clonotypes between healthy human individuals (dated by TCRdb to about 2020). The library was built by means of the immunoSEQ multiplex PCR assay. In TCRdb, the immuneACCESS table is reduced to in-frame sequences with V and J assigned. These tables do not hold every clone; where another copy was compared, an unresolved V gene accounts for under half, and the others remain unexplained. This sample gives roughly 2.5 million clones in total; approximately 90% of them show up just once. Roughly 0.15% of the sample is in the top ten clones. The sample consisted of naive CD4+ T cells sorted from blood. This sample's cell subset or site label indicates: CD45RA+ positively selected. These TCRs come from a man between 18 and 29 years old in good health.

This clone was counted between two and nine times. The J gene is TRBJ1-2, the V gene TRBV7-9; D remains ambiguous. V shed 5 bases and J shed 7 bases, with 11 bases lying between them. The germline V gene encodes CDR1 SEHNR and CDR2 FQNEAQ (reference sequence). The CDR3 extends over 12 amino acids. The CDR3 reads CASSDGGGGYTF. Written as DNA, the CDR3 is TGTGCCAGCAGCGACGGAGGAGGTGGCTACACCTTC.

Comment on this clone: Different DNA sequences within this sample yield the same CDR3. The DNA of the CDR3 is TGTGCCAGCAGCGTACGGACTAGTTATAATGAGCAGTTCTTC. This codes for CASSVRTSYNEQFF. The rearrangement uses TRBV9 and TRBJ2-1, with TRBD2 matching over 7 bases. Germline V gene data show CDR1 as SGDLS and CDR2 as YYNGEE. Trimming took 1 base from V and 7 from J; bases not matched to a gene: 5. The CDR3 contains 14 residues. The full variable domain, its missing parts supplied by reference TRBV9 and TRBJ2-1, is DSGVTQTPKHLITATGQRVTLRCSPRSGDLSVYWYQQSLDQGLQFLIQYYNGEERAKGNILERFSAQQFPDLHSELNLSSLELGDSALYFCASSVRTSYNEQFFGPGTRLTVL.

This CDR3 reads CASSYSSQGYEQYF. Here the CDR3 DNA reads TGTGCCAGCAGTTACTCCTCACAGGGCTACGAGCAGTACTTC. The V gene is TRBV6-5, the J gene TRBJ2-7, with D perhaps matching TRBD1 (6 bases). CDR3 size: 14 residues. V lost 0 bases and J lost 3, with 9 bases in between. In germline, CDR1 is MNHEY, CDR2 SVGAGI.

This sequence joins TRBV2 and TRBJ2-3; 7 bases line up with TRBD2. The CDR3 length is 16 residues. Germline V lookup: CDR1 SNHLY, CDR2 FYNNEI. Trimming cost V 11 bases and J 5 bases; bases outside gene matches: 19. As DNA, the CDR3 is TGTGCCGGGAGAGAGGACGGGGGGACCCAGGGAGATACGCAGTATTTT. Encoded protein: CAGREDGGTQGDTQYF.

The J gene is TRBJ2-1, the V gene TRBV5-6; 8 nucleotides agree with TRBD1. Germline values: CDR1 SGHDT, CDR2 YYEEEE. The CDR3 consists of 16 residues. The trim removed 3 bases at V and 3 bases at J, leaving 8 bases unmatched. CDR3 sequence: CASSYSGTGNYNEQFF. The CDR3 DNA reads TGTGCCAGCAGCTATTCCGGGACAGGTAACTACAATGAGCAGTTCTTC.

In its sample, this clone was seen once. The J gene is TRBJ2-3, the V gene TRBV5-4, with D maybe TRBD2 (7 bases). CDR1 is SGHNT, CDR2 YYREEE, per germline (reference sequence). This CDR3 spans 13 amino acids. The V and J ends lost 2 bases and 7 bases respectively, with 11 bases between them. The CDR3 sequence is CASSFWGGHTQYF. In nucleotides, the CDR3 is TGTGCCAGCAGCTTTTGGGGGGGCCATACGCAGTATTTT.

V is TRBV11-2 and J is TRBJ2-7, with a tentative D call TRBD2 (7 bases). Trimming removed 5 bases from V and 5 bases from J, with 16 bases in between. CDR1 and CDR2 from the germline V gene are SGHAT and FQNNGV. The CDR3 consists of 14 residues. The CDR3 DNA reads TGTGCCAGCAGCCAGGGGAGGGTGGGCGACGAGCAGTACTTC. Translated, it gives CASSQGRVGDEQYF.

The chain recombines TRBV27 with TRBJ2-1; 9 bases fit TRBD1. The CDR3 has 15 amino acids. The junction had 9 bases not matched to a gene; V was cut back by 6 bases and J by 6 bases. From germline, CDR1 is MNHEY and CDR2 SMNVEV (reference sequence). The CDR3: CASRNYPDRGNEQFF. In nucleotides, the CDR3 is TGTGCCAGCAGAAATTACCCGGACAGGGGCAATGAGCAGTTCTTC.

The chain has TRBV6-1 and TRBJ1-1; unclear D gene. The germline V gene has CDR1 MNHNS and CDR2 SASEGT. The CDR3 extends over 12 amino acids. The germline V and J ends were trimmed by 6 bases and 3 bases, with 8 bases remaining between them. The CDR3 loop reads CASRHRDTEAFF. CDR3 coding DNA: TGTGCCAGCAGACATCGGGACACTGAAGCTTTCTTT.

This chain uses TRBV29-1 with TRBJ2-5, with 10 bases fitting TRBD2. This CDR3 region has 16 residues. The trim removed 8 bases at V and 5 bases at J, leaving 17 bases unmatched. The V gene's germline CDR1 is SQVTM and CDR2 ANQGSEA. CDR3 protein: CSTGQLAGEGRETQYF. CDR3 bases: TGCAGCACGGGACAGCTAGCGGGAGAGGGAAGGGAGACCCAGTACTTC. Filled out from reference TRBV29-1 and TRBJ2-5, the complete variable domain reads SAVISQKPSRDICQRGTSLTIQCQVDSQVTMMFWYRQQPGQSLTLIATANQGSEATYESGFVIDKFPISRPNLTFSTLTVSNMSPEDSSIYLCSTGQLAGEGRETQYFGPGTRLLVL.

The V gene is TRBV6-1, the J gene TRBJ1-6; D call uncertain. Germline loops: CDR1 MNHNS, CDR2 SASEGT. The CDR3 consists of 17 residues. V was clipped by 2 bases and J by 1 base, with 12 bases between them. CDR3: CASSEPVGSSYNSPLHF. The CDR3 DNA reads as TGTGCCAGCAGTGAACCTGTGGGGTCATCCTATAATTCACCCCTCCACTTT.

This clone was detected once. This CDR3 reads CASSEARGSEQFF. The DNA for the CDR3 is TGTGCCAGCAGTGAAGCCAGGGGGTCGGAGCAGTTCTTC. V usage is TRBV2 and J usage is TRBJ2-1, with TRBD1 matching 7 bases. Unmatched junction bases numbered 3, after V lost 0 bases and J lost 10 bases. CDR3 size: 13 residues. Per the germline V gene, CDR1 is SNHLY and CDR2 is FYNNEI.

This clone came up once. The chain recombines TRBV2 with TRBJ1-6, with a possible D match to TRBD1 (5 bases). Deletions cut 0 bases from V and 1 base from J, with 16 bases between. This CDR3 has 19 amino acids. Germline values: CDR1 SNHLY, CDR2 FYNNEI. The CDR3 is CASSEAEQGIGSYNSPLHF. In nucleotides, the CDR3 is TGTGCCAGCAGTGAAGCCGAGCAGGGAATCGGTTCCTATAATTCACCCCTCCACTTT.

The genes are TRBV7-3 and TRBJ2-1; the D gene is possibly TRBD1 (6 bases). Trimming stripped 6 bases from V and 10 bases from J, with 16 bases between. In germline, CDR1 is SGHTA, CDR2 FQGTGA. The CDR3 contains 13 residues. Here the CDR3 DNA reads TGTGCCAGCAGTCCAGGGACATTAGAGGAGCAGTTCTTC. This codes for CASSPGTLEEQFF.

This clone appeared a single time. The V call is TRBV5-6, the J call TRBJ1-6; D is unclear. This CDR3 comprises 12 residues. CDR1 and CDR2 (germline): SGHDT, YYEEEE. The ends were cut back, 1 base at V and 8 bases at J, with 4 bases in the middle. The DNA for the CDR3 is TGTGCCAGCAGCTTGAAGGATTCACCCCTCCACTTT. This codes for CASSLKDSPLHF. Together with reference TRBV5-6 and TRBJ1-6, the CDR3 gives the full variable domain: DAGVTQSPTHLIKTRGQQVTLRCSPKSGHDTVSWYQQALGQGPQFIFQYYEEEERQRGNFPDRFSGHQFPNYSSELNVNALLLGDSALYLCASSLKDSPLHFGNGTRLTVT.

The chain combines TRBV27 with TRBJ1-4; perhaps TRBD1 as D (5 bases). The germline CDR1 and CDR2 sequences are MNHEY and SMNVEV (reference sequence). The CDR3 runs 12 residues. V lost 8 bases to trimming and J lost 7 bases, with 11 bases between them. The DNA for the CDR3 is TGTGCCAGCGGCAGGGCTGTTGAAAAACTGTTTTTT. As protein: CASGRAVEKLFF.

For this clone: The sample carries other DNA sequences with the same CDR3. The gene calls are TRBV19 and TRBJ2-7; 8 bases are shared with TRBD1. The CDR3 is 14 amino acids. Unmatched junction bases numbered 4, after V lost 5 bases and J lost 1 base. The germline gives CDR1 LNHDA, CDR2 SQIVND (reference sequence). CDR3 sequence: CASSPTGGSYEQYF. Written as DNA, the CDR3 is TGTGCCAGTAGTCCCACAGGGGGGTCCTACGAGCAGTACTTC. The full variable domain, completed using reference TRBV19 and TRBJ2-7, is DGGITQSPKYLFRKEGQNVTLSCEQNLNHDAMYWYRQDPGQGLRLIYYSQIVNDFQKGDIAEGYSVSREKKESFPLTVTSAQKNPTAFYLCASSPTGGSYEQYFGPGTRLTVT.

The chain couples TRBV6-1 to TRBJ1-5; the D gene is possibly TRBD1 (6 bases). CDR1 is MNHNS, CDR2 SASEGT, per germline. Trimming pared 4 bases from V and 3 bases from J, leaving 10 bases between. The CDR3 has 14 residues. CDR3 nucleotides: TGTGCCAGCAGTGGCGACAGGTACAATCAGCCCCAGCATTTT. The encoded protein is CASSGDRYNQPQHF.

The rearrangement uses TRBV7-2 and TRBJ2-1; D is ambiguous. CDR1 and CDR2 from the germline V gene are SGHTA and FQGNSA. V was pared by 5 bases and J by 7 bases, with 6 bases between. The length of the CDR3 is 11 residues. The CDR3 reads CASSVKNEQFF. CDR3 coding DNA: TGTGCCAGCAGCGTCAAAAATGAGCAGTTCTTC.

The DNA for the CDR3 is TGTGCCAGTAGTTCCCGGGGGGGGAGAACTGAAGCTTTCTTT. Protein product: CASSSRGGRTEAFF. The V call is TRBV19, the J call TRBJ1-1; D might be TRBD1 (5 bases). The V gene lost 5 bases and the J gene lost 5 bases, with 15 bases spanning the gap. The CDR3 length is 14 residues. Germline V lookup: CDR1 LNHDA, CDR2 SQIVND (reference sequence).

The chain carries TRBV5-1 and TRBJ2-7; a weak D match, TRBD1 (5 bases). CDR1 and CDR2 from the germline V gene are SGHRS and YFSETQ. Trimming took 0 bases from V and 2 from J, leaving 9 bases between them. The CDR3 has 14 residues. The CDR3 bases are TGCGCCAGCAGCTTGGTCGACAGTACCTACGAGCAGTACTTC. This sequence encodes CASSLVDSTYEQYF.

As regards this clone: The same CDR3 is also encoded by other DNA sequences in this sample. The V and J genes are TRBV7-2 and TRBJ1-5, with a weak D call TRBD1 (5 bases). This CDR3 has 13 residues. Germline assignment: CDR1 SGHTA and CDR2 FQGNSA. Trimming left V 1 base short and J 9 bases short, with 10 bases between. The CDR3 sequence: CASSLGVQGPQHF. In nucleotides, the CDR3 is TGTGCCAGCAGCTTAGGGGTTCAGGGGCCCCAGCATTTT.